Here is one TCR beta chain with its context. Trimming left V 0 bases short and J 2 bases short, with 7 bases between. The CDR3 is 14 amino acids. CDR1 SGHRS and CDR2 YFSETQ come from the germline V gene. This entry is derived from a study of blood T cell repertoires in COVID-19. In the study overall: Samples came from the United States, Italy and Spain, spanning acute and convalescent COVID-19. From T cells, B-cell-depleted T cells, or PBMCs came the material, which was cDNA or gDNA.

Living in 24 US areas, the participants were between roughly 18 and 89 years of age. Participants were placed into cohorts based on the clinical history they reported. The repertoire was sequenced with immunoSEQ multiplex PCR; TCRdb's copy has only in-frame clones and lacks some. The sample lists roughly 340,000 clones; approximately 90% were seen once. The specimen was PBMCs or T cells enriched from blood (not recorded which). The origin of this receptor is a man younger than 35 who had recovered from COVID-19. The chain links TRBV5-1 to TRBJ2-3; weak D call: TRBD1 (5 bases). The DNA of the CDR3 is TGCGCCAGCAGCTTGGGACAGCTCACAGATACGCAGTATTTT. This encodes CASSLGQLTDTQYF.